Described below is a single TCR beta chain sequence and its context. Extracted from the samples, RNA was reverse transcribed into cDNA to serve as the sequencing template. The repertoire was sequenced with immunoSEQ multiplex PCR; TCRdb's copy has only in-frame clones and lacks some. The sample has about 200,000 clones, about 60% seen once. This specimen comes from a study of CD8+ T cells in alopecia areata. Germline V gene sequence: CDR1 GTSNPN, CDR2 SVGIG (reference sequence). Deletions cut 3 bases from V and 8 bases from J, with 16 bases between. The CDR3 length is 13 residues. Sample: CD4+ T cells sorted from blood, taken at week 0. J is TRBJ1-2 and V is TRBV30, with a tentative D call TRBD1 (5 bases). The TCR originated in a human donor with alopecia areata. CDR3 amino acids: CAWSPPQRGGYTF. As DNA, the CDR3 is TGTGCCTGGAGCCCTCCTCAACGGGGCGGCTACACCTTC.